This TCR beta chain originates from a study of molecular identifiers for immune sequencing clone quantification listed by TCRdb under 2018. About the investigation overall: For a replicate experiment, RNA from roughly 20,000 or 100,000 naive CD8 T cells was divided into five aliquots, and four of the five aliquots were sequenced. This methods study benchmarked molecular-identifier clustering-based TCR repertoire sequencing (MIDCIRS) and TCR RNA copy counting, using CD8 T cells to do so.

The investigation overall reported the following: Clones above 20 RNA copies held over 98% of molecules in CMV-specific effector cells but under 1% in naive cells. Roughly 2.8 recovered TCR RNA copies per cell were obtained by modeling, versus about 10 by digital PCR, implying a capture efficiency of about 30%. When barcode sub-clustering was omitted, TCR diversity was inflated by chimeric consensus sequences, with chimeras reaching as high as 47%. The naive libraries included spiked-in Jurkat TCR RNA (10 copies' worth), and this RNA is not part of the donor repertoire. Highly expanded clone sizes could be underestimated because identical TCR molecules may share a barcode. Spiked-in Jurkat TCR RNA equal to a single cell's worth was reported to be detectable even within 1,200,000 naive CD8 T cells.

Libraries of naive CD8 T cells were built from approximately 20,000 to 1,000,000 sorted cells, with 10%, 30% or 50% of the purified RNA used. Naive CD8 T cells, defined as CD8+CD4-CCR7+CD45RA+, were FACS-sorted into RLT Plus buffer on a BD FACSAria II. To test detection sensitivity, Jurkat RNA equivalent to ten TCR copies was spiked into samples of about 18,000-1,000,000 naive CD8 T cells. Enrichment of CD8 T cells was done with RosetteSep CD8+ T Cell Enrichment Cocktail plus Ficoll-Paque, and ACK red cell lysis came afterward. A word on this clonotype: Its antigen specificity is not known. No base-level quality is on record; no much larger clone is a single base apart.

The receptor library was made with PCR. The sample was run on a NextSeq 500. Bulk TCR libraries were generated as previously described, with the TCR primers listed in Table S5 used. Total RNA was purified with the Qiagen AllPrep DNA/RNA kit. Before analysis, reads from multiple sequencing runs of the same library were pooled. In the original analysis: Only reads with exact TCR constant sequence were kept, trimmed to 150 nt, and grouped by their 12-nt molecular barcodes. Reads in each barcode group were sub-clustered using a 15% Levenshtein threshold, and a quality-weighted consensus sequence was built for each RNA molecule. Non-functional sequences were removed, as were lower-count sequences one edit away from another. On the basis of fitting two negative binomial distributions, barcode sub-clusters with fewer than 20% of the maximum read count were discarded. TCRdb applied fastp at Q25 and MiXCR to the public reads, then kept only in-frame beta chains. Every CDR3 protein is listed once, alongside the most common genes and DNA of its rows. These V and J calls originate from TCRdb's pipeline instead of the authors' own analysis. The sample table lists approximately 100,000 distinct CDR3 sequences, around 33% of them with a count of one. The top ten clones comprise around 3.9% of the sample.

The receptor was derived from a human donor in good health. Some libraries in this study had Jurkat cell RNA spiked in. Sample: naive CD8+ T cells from blood, with Jurkat cell RNA spiked in. This sample's cell subset or site label indicates: FACS-sorted CD8+CD4-CCR7+CD45RA+ naive T cells.

The DNA is as follows: TGTGCCAGCAGCTTGGGACTAGCGGAATACAATGAGCAGTTCTTC. Protein translation: CASSLGLAEYNEQFF. The V and J segments used are TRBV11-2 and TRBJ2-1; 11 bases in between match TRBD2. Trimming takes 3 bases off V and 4 bases off J; junction bases not matched to a gene: 2. For CDR1 and CDR2, the germline V gene lists SGHAT and FQNNGV. Reading from cysteine to phenylalanine, the CDR3 counts 15 amino acids. Only the CDR3 DNA is retained, 45 bases long and in frame from the first base.